These 30 T cell receptor beta chains were sequenced from one sample in a study of blood T cell repertoires in COVID-19. Here immunoSEQ multiplex PCR was the method, and the copy in TCRdb shows in-frame clones only, minus some. The sample yields approximately 210,000 clones, 65% to 85% seen once. Sequencing was carried out using PBMCs or T cells enriched from blood (not recorded which). All receptors derive from a woman aged 60-70 years who had recovered from COVID-19.

As concerns this clone: Other DNA variants within this sample encode the same CDR3. This chain links TRBV27 with TRBJ1-5, with D perhaps TRBD1 (6 bases). Trimming took 5 bases from V and 5 from J, leaving 13 bases between them. Germline V gene sequence: CDR1 MNHEY, CDR2 SMNVEV (reference sequence). This CDR3 is built from 14 residues. CDR3 nucleotides: TGTGCCAGCAGTCGTGGCAGGGGAGATCAGCCCCAGCATTTT. Translating gives CASSRGRGDQPQHF.

The chain uses TRBV19 and TRBJ1-5, with a possible D match to TRBD1 (6 bases). The length of the CDR3 is 16 residues. Germline V lookup: CDR1 LNHDA, CDR2 SQIVND (reference sequence). V lost 4 bases and J lost 0, with 13 bases in between. The CDR3 spells CASSTRTEYSNQPQHF. Written as DNA, the CDR3 is TGTGCCAGTAGTACTAGGACAGAATATAGCAATCAGCCCCAGCATTTT.

The J gene is TRBJ1-2, the V gene TRBV2; D unclear. CDR3 length: 13 residues. Trimming shortened V by 8 bases and J by 1 base, and 11 bases separated the two germline ends. CDR1 SNHLY and CDR2 FYNNEI come from the germline V gene. DNA for the CDR3: TGTGCCAGCTTTTTACTTTTTAACTATGGCTACACCTTC. It is translated as CASFLLFNYGYTF.

This clone was seen only once. This chain connects TRBV6-2 or TRBV6-3 to TRBJ2-5; 7 bases are a match to TRBD1. Germline-derived CDR1 and CDR2 are MNHEY and SVGEGT. Trimming cost V 4 bases and J 2 bases; bases outside gene matches: 7. The CDR3 totals 15 residues. The CDR3 bases are TGTGCCAGCAGTTCCTTCCCAGGGGGTCAAGAGACCCAGTACTTC. Encoded protein: CASSSFPGGQETQYF.

Concerning this clone itself: Different DNA sequences within this sample yield the same CDR3. The chain is built from TRBV6-5 and TRBJ2-7, with a weak D call TRBD1 (5 bases). The V end lost 2 bases, the J end lost 3 bases, and 8 bases lay between the germline ends. The germline V gene encodes CDR1 MNHEY and CDR2 SVGAGI. There are 13 residues in the CDR3. In DNA form, the CDR3 reads TGTGCCAGCAGTTACCGGCAGGGCTACGAGCAGTACTTC. This sequence encodes CASSYRQGYEQYF.

This rearrangement joins TRBV7-9 to TRBJ1-1; D may be TRBD1 (6 bases). The germline gives CDR1 SEHNR, CDR2 FQNEAQ (reference sequence). The germline V and J ends were trimmed by 4 bases and 1 base, with 13 bases remaining between them. CDR3 length equals 15 residues. The CDR3 loop reads CASSSGQLKNTEAFF. The CDR3 DNA is TGTGCCAGCAGCTCAGGACAGCTGAAGAACACTGAAGCTTTCTTT.

The chain recombines TRBV24-1 with TRBJ2-1; possibly TRBD1 for D (5 bases). V dropped 3 bases and J dropped 9 bases, with 20 bases sitting between them. Germline-derived CDR1 and CDR2 are KGHDR and SFDVKD. The length of the CDR3 is 16 residues. CDR3 sequence (DNA): TGTGCCACCAGTGATGCCAGGGATAATCCTATGGGTGAGCAGTTCTTC. Amino acids: CATSDARDNPMGEQFF.

The V call is TRBV6-4, the J call TRBJ2-3; D not certain. CDR3 length: 15 residues. Germline CDR1 and CDR2: MRHNA and SNTAGT. Deletions cut 5 bases from V and 1 base from J, with 13 bases between. This CDR3 reads CASSPAGAGTDTQYF. CDR3 sequence (DNA): TGTGCCAGCAGTCCTGCTGGAGCCGGCACAGATACGCAGTATTTT.

V is TRBV19 and J is TRBJ1-4; no firm D call. CDR1 and CDR2 from the germline V gene are LNHDA and SQIVND (reference sequence). V was clipped by 5 bases and J by 8 bases, with 12 bases between them. CDR3 length equals 13 residues. CDR3 protein: CASSGSGGEKLFF. The CDR3, as DNA: TGTGCCAGTAGTGGCTCTGGTGGCGAAAAACTGTTTTTT.

This clone was seen a single time. The CDR3 reads CASAREGGGTEQYF. The CDR3 region has the DNA TGTGCCAGCGCCCGGGAGGGGGGGGGTACAGAGCAGTACTTC. This chain uses TRBV6-5 with TRBJ2-7; 8 positions agree with TRBD2. V shed 8 bases and J 7 bases; nucleotides not matched to a gene: 13. The CDR3 runs 14 residues. The V gene's germline CDR1 is MNHEY and CDR2 SVGAGI.

The rearrangement joins TRBV5-8 to TRBJ2-7; 7 bases match TRBD1. The germline CDR1 and CDR2 sequences are SGHTS and YDEGEE. V lost 4 bases to trimming and J lost 3 bases; unmatched junction nucleotides: 4. This CDR3 has 13 amino acids. The CDR3 loop reads CASSHRDSYEQYF. The CDR3 bases are TGTGCCAGCAGCCATCGGGACAGCTACGAGCAGTACTTC.

Details on this clone: An end of the junction does not agree with germline; a read error may underlie this. The chain is built from TRBV3-1 (or the pseudogene TRBV3-2) and TRBJ1-6; 8 bases are shared with TRBD1. This CDR3 has 15 amino acids. CDR1 and CDR2 (germline): LGHDT, YNNKEL (reference sequence). The CDR3 region has the DNA TGTGCCAGCAGTCAAGGACAGGGCGGGAATTCACCCCTCCACTTT. Its protein product is CASSQGQGGNSPLHF.

The chain combines TRBV30 with TRBJ1-2; D not certain. Germline CDR1 is GTSNPN and CDR2 is SVGIG (reference sequence). There are 17 residues in the CDR3. V gave up 1 base and J gave up 7 bases, with 25 bases separating them. Here the CDR3 reads CAWSALQSLGGWFGYTF. In DNA, the CDR3 is TGTGCCTGGAGTGCCCTACAGTCTCTGGGCGGGTGGTTTGGCTACACCTTC.

The gene calls are TRBV19 and TRBJ1-2; D might be TRBD1 (5 bases). Germline V gene sequence: CDR1 LNHDA, CDR2 SQIVND (reference sequence). V was trimmed by 7 bases and J by 8 bases, leaving 14 bases between them. This CDR3 has 12 amino acids. For the CDR3, the DNA is TGTGCCAGTACCGAACAGGATGCCGGCTACACCTTC. It encodes CASTEQDAGYTF.

The chain carries TRBV5-1 and TRBJ2-7; D perhaps matches TRBD2 (5 bases). The CDR3 has 15 residues. Per germline, CDR1 SGHRS and CDR2 YFSETQ. V lost 0 bases and J 1 base, leaving 11 bases between the germline ends. The CDR3 bases are TGCGCCAGCAGCTTGGGGGGAGTGCCGTCCTACGAGCAGTACTTC. Its translation is CASSLGGVPSYEQYF.

V gene TRBV5-1 combines with J gene TRBJ1-3, with a tentative D call TRBD1 (5 bases). The V gene lost 2 bases and the J gene lost 4 bases, with 7 bases spanning the gap. The CDR3 has 13 amino acids. Per germline, CDR1 SGHRS and CDR2 YFSETQ. The CDR3 reads CASSFDSGNTIYF. CDR3 nucleotide sequence: TGCGCCAGCAGCTTCGACAGCGGAAACACCATATATTTT.

The chain is built from TRBV6-1 and TRBJ1-5, with no clear D. Deletions cut 2 bases from V and 6 bases from J, with 11 bases between. The CDR3 has 14 amino acids. Per germline, CDR1 MNHNS and CDR2 SASEGT. DNA of the CDR3: TGTGCCAGCAGTGAAAGTCCTCTCGGTCAGCCCCAGCATTTT. This encodes CASSESPLGQPQHF.

The V call is TRBV4-2, the J call TRBJ2-1; TRBD1 might be the D (6 bases). The CDR3 has 15 residues. Trimming shortened V by 0 bases and J by 0 bases, and 6 bases separated the two germline ends. CDR1 is LGHNA, CDR2 YNFKEQ, per germline. The CDR3 loop reads CASSQDRGSYNEQFF. CDR3 nucleotides: TGTGCCAGCAGCCAAGACAGGGGCTCCTACAATGAGCAGTTCTTC.

The gene calls are TRBV11-3 and TRBJ1-1; tentatively, D is TRBD1 (6 bases). V lost 2 bases and J lost 5, with 18 bases in between. The CDR3 has 16 amino acids. Germline V gene lookup returns CDR1 SGHNT and CDR2 YENEEA. The CDR3 protein is CASSLRYTGIRTEAFF. DNA for the CDR3: TGTGCCAGCAGCTTAAGATACACAGGGATCAGGACTGAAGCTTTCTTT.

The rearrangement uses TRBV27 and TRBJ2-3; TRBD2 aligns across 12 bases. The CDR3 consists of 16 residues. V lost 3 bases and J lost 1; bases outside the gene matches: 2. Germline V lookup: CDR1 MNHEY, CDR2 SMNVEV (reference sequence). This CDR3 is CASSFGLAGRTDTQYF. The CDR3 DNA sequence: TGTGCCAGCAGTTTCGGACTAGCGGGGCGCACAGATACGCAGTATTTT.

The chain joins TRBV6-1 to TRBJ2-7, with 9 bases identical to TRBD2. With 0 bases clipped from V and 0 bases from J, the junction kept 9 bases outside the gene matches. The germline V gene encodes CDR1 MNHNS and CDR2 SASEGT. CDR3 length: 18 amino acids. This CDR3 reads CASSEARGTSSFSYEQYF. The CDR3 bases are TGTGCCAGCAGTGAAGCGCGGGGGACTAGCAGTTTCTCCTACGAGCAGTACTTC.

V and J are TRBV5-8 and TRBJ2-1, with TRBD2 identical over 7 bases. Germline V gives CDR1 SGHTS, CDR2 YDEGEE. The CDR3 loop spans 13 amino acids. V lost 7 bases, J lost 8 bases, and 9 bases stayed unmatched. The CDR3 DNA sequence: TGTGCCAGCTCCACGGCAGGGAGGGATGAGCAGTTCTTC. Encoded protein: CASSTAGRDEQFF.

V gene TRBV6-2 or TRBV6-3 combines with J gene TRBJ2-5, with TRBD2 identical over 7 bases. The CDR3 sequence is 16 residues long. CDR1 and CDR2 from the germline V gene are MNHEY and SVGEGT. The V gene end was trimmed by 3 bases and the J gene end by 3 bases; junction bases not matched to a gene: 10. The CDR3 protein is CASSYPRVAGKETQYF. The CDR3 DNA reads as TGTGCCAGCAGTTATCCCCGGGTAGCGGGTAAAGAGACCCAGTACTTC.

This chain uses TRBV10-3 with TRBJ1-5; possibly TRBD1 for D (5 bases). The CDR3 has 15 amino acids. The ends were cut back, 0 bases at V and 4 bases at J, with 10 bases in the middle. Germline V CDR1 and CDR2: ENHRY, SYGVKD. CDR3 sequence: CAISESRGKNQPQHF. The DNA of the CDR3 is TGTGCCATCAGTGAGTCGCGGGGGAAGAATCAGCCCCAGCATTTT.

The gene calls are TRBV7-2 and TRBJ1-2, with a weak D call TRBD1 (5 bases). The CDR3 is 15 residues long. The V gene lost 3 bases and the J gene lost 7 bases, with 18 bases spanning the gap. Per the germline V gene, CDR1 is SGHTA and CDR2 is FQGNSA. CDR3 loop: CASSFRDSRVGGYTF. The CDR3 DNA follows: TGTGCCAGCAGCTTCCGGGACTCCCGAGTGGGTGGCTACACCTTC.

This chain uses TRBV2 with TRBJ1-5, with D tentatively TRBD1 (5 bases). The germline V gene encodes CDR1 SNHLY and CDR2 FYNNEI. V was pared by 2 bases and J by 0 bases, with 8 bases between. The CDR3 length is 15 residues. CDR3 residues: CASSELQGSNQPQHF. The CDR3, as DNA: TGTGCCAGCAGTGAATTGCAGGGTAGCAATCAGCCCCAGCATTTT.

This clone came up a few times. The rearrangement joins TRBV11-2 to TRBJ2-2, with 11 bases aligning to TRBD2. CDR1 and CDR2 (germline): SGHAT, FQNNGV. The CDR3 is made up of 15 amino acids. J lost 5 bases, V lost 8 bases, and 7 bases had no gene match. DNA of the CDR3: TGTGCCAGCCATGGACTAGCGGGTTCAACCGGGGAGCTGTTTTTT. Its translation is CASHGLAGSTGELFF.

A few counts support this clone. The chain joins TRBV4-3 to TRBJ1-1; D is undetermined. This CDR3 contains 14 residues. Trimming took 0 bases from V and 3 from J, leaving 8 bases between them. From germline, CDR1 is LGHNA and CDR2 YSLEER. CDR3 sequence (DNA): TGCGCCAGCAGCCAAGATCTCAGTTACACTGAAGCTTTCTTT. It specifies CASSQDLSYTEAFF.

As concerns this clone: The sample holds other DNA sequences that translate to the same CDR3. The chain links TRBV12-3 or TRBV12-4 to TRBJ1-5, with D maybe TRBD1 (5 bases). The CDR3 loop spans 13 amino acids. Trimming stripped 2 bases from V and 7 bases from J, with 9 bases between. CDR3 amino acids: CASSLQGGQPQHF. CDR3 sequence (DNA): TGTGCCAGCAGTTTACAGGGAGGACAGCCCCAGCATTTT.

The V gene is TRBV6-5, the J gene TRBJ1-2; D gene unclear. This CDR3 has 14 residues. In germline, CDR1 is MNHEY, CDR2 SVGAGI. The V and J ends lost 7 bases and 6 bases respectively, with 18 bases between them. The CDR3 spells CASTSGGRRDGYTF. The CDR3 nucleotides read TGTGCCAGCACTTCTGGAGGTAGAAGGGATGGCTACACCTTC.